Each of the 26 T cell receptor beta chains below was sequenced from the same sample in a study of T cells in women clearing cervical HPV infection. Here immunoSEQ multiplex PCR was the method, and the copy in TCRdb shows in-frame clones only, minus some. Its table records some 23,000 clones. The material sequenced was blood buffy coat. The receptors here all came from a woman aged 18 to 75 with a cervical HPV16 infection that either progressed to CIN3+ or cleared (not recorded which).

A remark on this clone: The CDR3 end lies 3 residues beyond the end of the read and is filled in from the germline J gene. This rearrangement joins TRBV20-1 to TRBJ2-1, with D possibly matching TRBD1 (6 bases). V shed 1 base and J shed 5 bases, with 15 bases lying between them. The CDR3 extends over 15 amino acids. In germline, CDR1 is DFQATT, CDR2 SNEGSKA (reference sequence). CDR3 DNA (partial): TGCAGTGCTAGAGTCAGGGGAAGGTCTCACAATGAG. Translated, it gives CSARVRGRSHNE. The CDR3 in its entirety is CSARVRGRSHNEQFF.

Comment on this clone: Read data end 3 residues before the CDR3 end; the end is taken from the germline J gene. V and J are TRBV19 and TRBJ2-2; TRBD2 aligns across 8 bases. The CDR3 contains 15 residues. After removal of 3 bases from V and 4 bases from J, the junction contained 4 bases not matched to a gene. Germline CDR1 reads LNHDA; CDR2 reads SQIVND (reference sequence). The CDR3 sequence is CASSIAGRGTGELFF. The CDR3 bases that were read are TGTGCCAGTAGTATCGCCGGGAGGGGCACCGGGGAG.

As to this clone: The read terminates 3 residues ahead of where the CDR3 ends, so the germline J gene completes it. This chain connects TRBV20-1 to TRBJ2-1; D possibly corresponds to TRBD1 (6 bases). The CDR3 is made up of 14 amino acids. V lost 3 bases, J lost 5 bases, and 14 bases lay in between. CDR1 DFQATT and CDR2 SNEGSKA come from the germline V gene (reference sequence). The CDR3 bases that were read are TGCAGTGCTAGTCCGGGACAAACCAACAATGAG. Its protein is CSASPGQTNNE. In full, the CDR3 is CSASPGQTNNEQFF.

Points on this clone: The CDR3 extends 3 residues past the end of the read, so its final part is completed from the germline J gene. The chain has TRBV11-2 and TRBJ2-3; D uncertain. Trimming stripped 5 bases from V and 0 bases from J, with 12 bases between. Germline CDR1 SGHAT, CDR2 FQNNGV. The CDR3 consists of 15 residues. The CDR3 sequence: CASSPEFSSTDTQYF. Partial CDR3 DNA: TGTGCCAGCAGCCCAGAGTTTTCTAGCACAGATACG.

Details on this clone: The read falls 3 residues short of the CDR3 end, and the missing part is taken from the germline J gene. The chain combines TRBV4-1 with TRBJ1-5; a possible D gene is TRBD1 (6 bases). Germline CDR1 and CDR2: MGHRA and YSYEKL. The CDR3 loop spans 14 amino acids. V was clipped by 4 bases and J by 3 bases, with 10 bases between them. The CDR3 reads CASSLGQYNQPQHF. CDR3 DNA, as far as it was read: TGCGCCAGCAGCCTCGGACAGTACAATCAGCCC.

As to this clone: The read halts 3 residues ahead of the CDR3 end, with the missing end drawn from the germline J gene. The chain carries TRBV18 and TRBJ1-1, with D possibly being TRBD1 (6 bases). The CDR3 runs to 16 residues. The V gene lost 1 base and the J gene lost 1 base, with 13 bases spanning the gap. Looked up from germline, CDR1 is KGHSH and CDR2 is LQKENI. The CDR3: CASSPRAGGWNTEAFF. Incomplete CDR3 DNA: TGTGCCAGCTCACCACGAGCGGGGGGCTGGAACACTGAA.

Worth noting for this clone: The read stops 3 residues short of the end of the CDR3; the missing end is completed from the germline J gene. The J gene is TRBJ1-2, the V gene TRBV19; a weak D match, TRBD1 (6 bases). This CDR3 has 15 residues. CDR1 and CDR2 (germline): LNHDA, SQIVND (reference sequence). Partial CDR3 DNA: TGTGCCAGTAGTCCACAGGGACGGGTCACAGATACC. Its protein product is CASSPQGRVTDT. The CDR3, in full, reads CASSPQGRVTDTYTF.

In regard to this clone: From the germline J gene comes the end of the CDR3, since the read stops 3 residues before it. The chain carries TRBV2 and TRBJ1-5; weak D call: TRBD1 (6 bases). Trimming stripped 6 bases from V and 5 bases from J, with 14 bases between. The CDR3 has 14 amino acids. The germline V gene has CDR1 SNHLY and CDR2 FYNNEI. The CDR3 spells CASSLLGGDQPQHF. The covered CDR3 bases are TGTGCCAGCAGCCTACTAGGGGGAGATCAGCCC. The whole variable domain, filled in from reference TRBV2 and TRBJ1-5, reads EPEVTQTPSHQVTQMGQEVILRCVPISNHLYFYWYRQILGQKVEFLVSFYNNEISEKSEIFDDQFSVERPDGSNFTLKIRSTKLEDSAMYFCASSLLGGDQPQHFGDGTRLSIL.

Concerning this clone itself: The read gets to within 3 residues of the CDR3 end, and the germline J gene fills in the rest. This chain uses TRBV6-2 or TRBV6-3 with TRBJ1-2; the D gene is possibly TRBD1 (6 bases). This CDR3 has 14 amino acids. Germline CDR1 MNHEY, CDR2 SVGEGT. The sequenced CDR3 bases are TGTGCCAGCAGTTACGGGGGCTCCCGGAGGGGC. The encoded protein is CASSYGGSRRG. The full CDR3 protein reads CASSYGGSRRGYTF.

Its frequency marks this clone as medium-sized. Read data end 3 residues before the CDR3 end; the end is taken from the germline J gene. The V gene is TRBV6-2 or TRBV6-3, the J gene TRBJ2-1; TRBD2 agrees at 7 bases. Trimming cost V 5 bases and J 8 bases; bases outside gene matches: 15. From germline, CDR1 is MNHEY and CDR2 SVGEGT. The CDR3 contains 16 residues. CDR3: CASSHPRKRGSDEQFF. The CDR3 DNA, read in part, is TGTGCCAGCAGTCATCCCCGGAAGCGGGGTTCCGATGAG.

Note on this clone: The read stops 3 residues short of the end of the CDR3; the missing end is completed from the germline J gene. The chain is built from TRBV10-2 and TRBJ2-5; D unresolved. Germline assignment: CDR1 WSHSY and CDR2 SAAADI. The ends were cut back, 0 bases at V and 1 base at J, with 6 bases in the middle. The CDR3 has 14 residues. CDR3: CASSESAFQETQYF. CDR3 DNA, as far as it was read: TGCGCCAGCAGTGAGTCGGCCTTCCAAGAGACC.

Notes on this clone: The junction shows a germline mismatch at one end, possibly a read error. The CDR3 extends 3 residues past the end of the read, so its final part is completed from the germline J gene. The chain uses TRBV4-2 and TRBJ2-5; tentatively, D is TRBD2 (5 bases). Germline assignment: CDR1 LGHNA and CDR2 YNFKEQ. The CDR3 contains 14 residues. CDR3 DNA (partial): TGCGCCAGCAGCCACGATACTAGTCAAGAGACC. It yields the protein CASSHDTSQET. The CDR3 as a whole reads CASSHDTSQETQYF.

Notes on this clone: The observed sequence ends 3 residues before the CDR3 terminus, with the missing tail filled in from the germline J gene. The rearrangement uses TRBV30 and TRBJ1-2, with 11 bases fitting TRBD1. Losses at the gene ends were 3 bases for V and 2 bases for J; bases not matched to a gene: 2. This CDR3 has 14 residues. In germline, CDR1 is GTSNPN, CDR2 SVGIG (reference sequence). The sequenced part of the CDR3 DNA is TGTGCCTGGAGAGGGGACAGGGGGAACTATGGC. Protein product: CAWRGDRGNYG. The full CDR3 protein is CAWRGDRGNYGYTF.

Comments on this clone: The CDR3 end falls 3 residues outside the read, so it is completed with the germline J gene. The J gene is TRBJ2-1, the V gene TRBV7-2; 8 nucleotides line up with TRBD2. Germline assignment: CDR1 SGHTA and CDR2 FQGNSA. The ends lost 8 bases at V and 9 bases at J; junction bases unmatched: 12. This CDR3 is built from 14 residues. Incomplete CDR3 DNA: TGTGCCAGCTTACTAGCGGCGGGGGCGGGTGAG. This translates into CASLLAAGAGE. The CDR3 reads in full as CASLLAAGAGEQFF.

Remarks on this clone: The junction and the germline gene differ at one end; a read error may be behind it. Read data end 3 residues before the CDR3 end; the end is taken from the germline J gene. The chain carries TRBV4-2 and TRBJ2-7, with 7 bases that match TRBD2. CDR1 LGHNA and CDR2 YNFKEQ come from the germline V gene. The CDR3 loop spans 16 amino acids. The part of the CDR3 DNA that was read is TGCGCCAGCAGCCAAGATCTGGCTAGCGGTCACTACGAG. Translation: CASSQDLASGHYE. The CDR3 reads in full as CASSQDLASGHYEQYF.

Worth noting for this clone: Read coverage stops 3 residues before the CDR3 terminus; the germline J gene supplies the remainder. This sequence joins TRBV5-6 and TRBJ1-6, with D possibly matching TRBD1 (5 bases). V shed 2 bases and J shed 6 bases, with 12 bases lying between them. Germline-derived CDR1 and CDR2 are SGHDT and YYEEEE. The CDR3 totals 15 residues. The part of the CDR3 DNA that was read is TGTGCCAGCAGCTTATCCAGGGCACTTAATTCACCC. Translation: CASSLSRALNSP. The whole CDR3 sequence is CASSLSRALNSPLHF.

As regards this clone: Read sequence stops 3 residues before the CDR3 end, and the germline J gene provides the missing end. The genes are TRBV7-2 and TRBJ1-2; a weak D match, TRBD1 (5 bases). Germline CDR1 and CDR2: SGHTA and FQGNSA. The CDR3 has 12 amino acids. CDR3 loop: CASSPGGNTYTF. The covered CDR3 bases are TGTGCCAGCAGCCCCGGGGGAAATACC.

Note on this clone: The read finishes 3 residues shy of the CDR3 end, and the germline J gene is used to complete it. The V gene is TRBV29-1, the J gene TRBJ1-2; TRBD1 agrees at 9 bases. Germline V gene lookup returns CDR1 SQVTM and CDR2 ANQGSEA. The CDR3 is 13 amino acids. V lost 5 bases and J lost 6; bases outside the gene matches: 7. CDR3 protein: CSVRLWDRDGYTF. CDR3 DNA (partial): TGCAGCGTTCGACTGTGGGACAGGGATGGC.

On this clone: The CDR3 extends 3 residues past the end of the read, so its final part is completed from the germline J gene. The rearrangement links TRBV19 to TRBJ2-4, with D unresolved. Germline V gene data show CDR1 as LNHDA and CDR2 as SQIVND (reference sequence). The length of the CDR3 is 13 residues. Partial CDR3 DNA: TGTGCCAGTAGTATCGCGGATAACTATGGT. Residues: CASSIADNYG. The CDR3 reads in full as CASSIADNYGQYF.

As regards this clone: The CDR3 end is not reached by the read, which stops 3 residues before it; the germline J gene fills it in. V usage is TRBV11-2 and J usage is TRBJ2-7; tentative D call: TRBD1 (7 bases). The V end was cut by 1 base, the J end by 3 bases, with 10 bases between. CDR1 and CDR2 from the germline V gene are SGHAT and FQNNGV. This CDR3 comprises 14 residues. CDR3 DNA, as far as it was read: TGTGCCAGCAGCTTAGGGCAGGGGGGCTACGAG. Translated, it gives CASSLGQGGYE. The full-length CDR3 reads as CASSLGQGGYEQYF. Variable domain in full (rest from reference TRBV11-2 and TRBJ2-7): EAGVAQSPRYKIIEKRQSVAFWCNPISGHATLYWYQQILGQGPKLLIQFQNNGVVDDSQLPKDRFSAERLKGVDSTLKIQPAKLEDSAVYLCASSLGQGGYEQYFGPGTRLTVT.

As concerns this clone: The DNA ends 3 residues before the CDR3 does, and the rest of the CDR3 is filled in from the germline J gene. This rearrangement joins TRBV20-1 to TRBJ2-7; D ambiguous. Germline CDR1 reads DFQATT; CDR2 reads SNEGSKA (reference sequence). This CDR3 is built from 11 residues. V shed 6 bases and J shed 3 bases, with 9 bases lying between them. The CDR3 sequence is CSALIDYEQYF. Incomplete CDR3 DNA: TGCAGTGCCCTTATAGACTACGAG.

Note on this clone: The read terminates 3 residues ahead of where the CDR3 ends, so the germline J gene completes it. The J gene is TRBJ2-5, the V gene TRBV2; 8 nucleotides line up with TRBD2. CDR1 and CDR2 (germline): SNHLY, FYNNEI. The trim removed 4 bases at V and 5 bases at J, leaving 3 bases unmatched. The CDR3 loop spans 13 amino acids. CDR3 sequence: CASSAGTRETQYF. Partial CDR3 DNA: TGTGCCAGCAGTGCCGGGACTAGGGAGACC.

Comments on this clone: The missing CDR3 end, 3 residues past where the read stops, is filled in from the germline J gene. The chain has TRBV2 and TRBJ2-7; perhaps TRBD2 as D (6 bases). The CDR3 contains 13 residues. With 6 bases removed from V and 4 bases from J, the gap between germline ends came to 13 bases. Germline CDR1 SNHLY, CDR2 FYNNEI. The sequenced CDR3 bases are TGTGCCAGCAGGCGGGGATCAGGGTACGAG. Residues: CASRRGSGYE. The complete CDR3 protein is CASRRGSGYEQYF.

Notes on this clone: Read sequence stops 3 residues before the CDR3 end, and the germline J gene provides the missing end. The V and J genes are TRBV19 and TRBJ1-1; perhaps TRBD1 as D (6 bases). The germline CDR1 and CDR2 sequences are LNHDA and SQIVND (reference sequence). The V gene lost 5 bases and the J gene lost 2 bases, with 12 bases spanning the gap. The CDR3 has 14 amino acids. The chain's CDR3 is CASSFPRGNTEAFF. The CDR3 bases that were read are TGTGCCAGTAGTTTCCCCAGGGGTAACACTGAA.

As to this clone: The CDR3 extends 3 residues past the end of the read, so its final part is completed from the germline J gene. The genes are TRBV20-1 and TRBJ1-5; 8 bases align to TRBD1. Looked up from germline, CDR1 is DFQATT and CDR2 is SNEGSKA (reference sequence). The CDR3 sequence is 15 residues long. V trimming: 1 base; J trimming: 4 bases; junction bases outside the gene matches: 6. The CDR3 DNA, read in part, is TGCAGTGCTAGAGGACAGGGGTTGAGAAATCAGCCC. It encodes CSARGQGLRNQP. The whole CDR3 protein is CSARGQGLRNQPQHF.

About this clone: The CDR3 extends 3 residues past the end of the read, so its final part is completed from the germline J gene. The rearrangement joins TRBV11-3 to TRBJ2-7; 7 bases are shared with TRBD2. Germline trimming cut 3 bases from V and 5 bases from J; bases unmatched to any gene: 10. Germline V gives CDR1 SGHNT, CDR2 YENEEA. The CDR3 spans 15 residues. CDR3 sequence: CASSFLRREYHEQYF. Incomplete CDR3 DNA: TGTGCCAGCAGCTTCCTTCGGCGGGAGTACCACGAG.